The following is a T cell receptor (beta chain) sequence with its context. Its antigen is undetermined. Template switching (which added a universal primer site) was used, and cDNA carried unique molecular identifiers. TCRdb passed the 5' RACE reads through MiXCR, listing each CDR3 protein once. The table has 450,000 or so distinct CDR3 sequences, around 20% seen once; the top ten hold around 12%. The sample comes from a study of identical twins. General study results and limits: Fewer insertions characterized abundant cord blood beta clonotypes, whereas memory repertoires showed none. Out-of-frame alpha sequences shared between twins exhibited an excess of low generation probability.

Donors uniformly comprised healthy Caucasians. The V gene lost 3 bases and the J gene lost 2 bases, with 8 bases spanning the gap. The CDR3 runs to 14 residues. This sequence joins TRBV12-3 or TRBV12-4 and TRBJ1-3, with TRBD1 as a possible D gene (5 bases). This TCR was recovered from a man over 45 in good health. The sequenced sample was naive T cells sorted from blood. The CDR3 DNA follows: TGTGCCAGCAGTTTTCGGGGACCTGGAAACACCATATATTTT. Protein sequence: CASSFRGPGNTIYF.